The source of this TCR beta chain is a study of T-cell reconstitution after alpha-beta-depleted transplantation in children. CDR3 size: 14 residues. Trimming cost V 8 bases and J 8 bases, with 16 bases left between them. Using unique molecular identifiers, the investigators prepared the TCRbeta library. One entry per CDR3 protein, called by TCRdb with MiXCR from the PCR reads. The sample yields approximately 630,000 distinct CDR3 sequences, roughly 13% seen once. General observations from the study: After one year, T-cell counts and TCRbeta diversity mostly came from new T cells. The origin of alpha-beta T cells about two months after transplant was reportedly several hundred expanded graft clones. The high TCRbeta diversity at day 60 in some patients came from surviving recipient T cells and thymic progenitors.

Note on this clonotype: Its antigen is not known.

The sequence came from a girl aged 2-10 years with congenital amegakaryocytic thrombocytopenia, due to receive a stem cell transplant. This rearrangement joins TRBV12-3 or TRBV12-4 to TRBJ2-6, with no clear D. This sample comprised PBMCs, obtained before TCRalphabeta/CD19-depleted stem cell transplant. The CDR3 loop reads CASGYRVDPNVLTF. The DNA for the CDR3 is TGTGCCAGCGGGTATCGGGTAGACCCCAACGTCCTGACTTTC.